A selection of T cell receptor beta chains follows, all from one sample in a study of T cells in Graves' hyperthyroidism and ophthalmopathy. TCRdb re-called the multiplex PCR reads through MiXCR, storing one row per CDR3 protein. The sample records a few hundred thousand distinct CDR3 sequences, 15% to 18% being singletons. The sequencing input was blood. The source is a woman aged 25 to 39 with Graves' hyperthyroidism. Each CDR3 is given with its conserved first and last residue. A D gene is named only where the DNA matches it firmly. Expanded clones get a size class; other rows say once, few or many, or leave the size out.

abundance: few
v_gene: TRBV10-3
len: 14
d_gene: NA
j_gene: TRBJ2-3
CDR3nt: TGTGCCATCCACCCGGGGCTGAGCACAGATACGCAGTATTTT
CDR3aa: CAIHPGLSTDTQYF

abundance: few
v_gene: TRBV5-1
len: 17
d_gene: TRBD1
j_gene: TRBJ2-6
CDR3nt: TGCGCCAGCAGCCGGACAGGGGCCCCCTCTGGGGCCAACGTCCTGACTTTC
CDR3aa: CASSRTGAPSGANVLTF

abundance: few
v_gene: TRBV19
len: 17
d_gene: TRBD1
j_gene: TRBJ2-4
CDR3nt: TGTGCCAGTAGTCAAACAGGGGGCACTTATGTCAAAAACATTCAGTACTTC
CDR3aa: CASSQTGGTYVKNIQYF

abundance: NA
v_gene: TRBV4-1
len: 16
d_gene: NA
j_gene: TRBJ2-1
CDR3nt: TGCGCCAGCAGCCAAGATCGGACGGGGACGTACCATGAGCAGTTCTTC
CDR3aa: CASSQDRTGTYHEQFF

abundance: many
v_gene: TRBV28
len: 19
d_gene: TRBD2
j_gene: TRBJ2-7
CDR3nt: TGTGCCAGCACCACACCGGGACTAGCGGGGGGAATAAGCTCCTACGAGCAGTACTTC
CDR3aa: CASTTPGLAGGISSYEQYF

abundance: NA
v_gene: TRBV29-1
len: 13
d_gene: TRBD1
j_gene: TRBJ1-1
CDR3nt: TGCAGCGGTCAAACAGGGGGCTCCACTGAAGCTTTCTTT
CDR3aa: CSGQTGGSTEAFF

abundance: NA
v_gene: TRBV4-1
len: 12
d_gene: NA
j_gene: TRBJ1-2
CDR3nt: TGCGCCAGCAGCCGGGACCCCTATGGCTACACCTTC
CDR3aa: CASSRDPYGYTF

abundance: NA
v_gene: TRBV30
len: 15
d_gene: TRBD1
j_gene: TRBJ1-2
CDR3nt: TGTGCCTGGAGTCCACCGGGACAGGGTAACTATGGCTACACCTTC
CDR3aa: CAWSPPGQGNYGYTF

abundance: many
v_gene: TRBV3-1
len: 15
d_gene: NA
j_gene: TRBJ1-1
CDR3nt: TGTGCCAGCAGCCAAGTACAGGAAGGTGGGACTGAAGCTTTCTTT
CDR3aa: CASSQVQEGGTEAFF

abundance: NA
v_gene: TRBV30
len: 16
d_gene: NA
j_gene: TRBJ2-7
CDR3nt: TGTGCCTGGAGTGTACCCCCGCCGTATAGCTCCTACGAGCAGTACTTC
CDR3aa: CAWSVPPPYSSYEQYF

abundance: many
v_gene: TRBV30
len: 12
d_gene: TRBD1
j_gene: TRBJ1-2
CDR3nt: TGTGCCTGGAGTCCAGGGGGTTGGGGCTACACCTTC
CDR3aa: CAWSPGGWGYTF

abundance: few
v_gene: TRBV10-3
len: 12
d_gene: NA
j_gene: TRBJ1-5
CDR3nt: TGTGCCATCAGTCCAGAGGATCAGCCCCAGCATTTT
CDR3aa: CAISPEDQPQHF

abundance: many
v_gene: TRBV6-2/TRBV6-3
len: 12
d_gene: NA
j_gene: TRBJ2-1
CDR3nt: TGTGCCAGCACTACCGCGGTCAGTGAGCAGTTCTTC
CDR3aa: CASTTAVSEQFF

abundance: many
v_gene: TRBV7-9
len: 15
d_gene: TRBD1
j_gene: TRBJ2-5
CDR3nt: TGTGCCAGCAGCTTAGCTTTCACAGGGGAAGAGACCCAGTACTTC
CDR3aa: CASSLAFTGEETQYF

abundance: NA
v_gene: TRBV6-1
len: 18
d_gene: NA
j_gene: TRBJ2-4
CDR3nt: TGTGCCAGCAGTTCAACACTGACAGAAGACCTAGCCAAAAACATTCAGTACTTC
CDR3aa: CASSSTLTEDLAKNIQYF

abundance: NA
v_gene: TRBV12-3/TRBV12-4
len: 13
d_gene: TRBD1
j_gene: TRBJ2-2
CDR3nt: TGTGCCAGCATCAGGGGGTGGGCCGGGGAGCTGTTTTTT
CDR3aa: CASIRGWAGELFF

abundance: once
v_gene: TRBV7-7
len: 14
d_gene: NA
j_gene: TRBJ2-5
CDR3nt: TGTGCTAGCAGCCTTACTCCCGGGGTAGAGACCCAGTACTTC
CDR3aa: CASSLTPGVETQYF

abundance: many
v_gene: TRBV7-3
len: 16
d_gene: NA
j_gene: TRBJ2-1
CDR3nt: TGTGCCAGCAGTCGTTCCTTCTCAGGGTCCTACAATGAGCAGTTCTTC
CDR3aa: CASSRSFSGSYNEQFF

abundance: many
v_gene: TRBV27
len: 15
d_gene: NA
j_gene: TRBJ1-4
CDR3nt: TGTGCCAGCAGCTCAAGGACAGCCGATAATGAAAAACTGTTTTTT
CDR3aa: CASSSRTADNEKLFF

abundance: few
v_gene: TRBV9
len: 14
d_gene: NA
j_gene: TRBJ2-1
CDR3nt: TGTGCCAGCAGCGCCGACACCCAAAACAATGAGCAGTTCTTC
CDR3aa: CASSADTQNNEQFF

abundance: few
v_gene: TRBV24-1
len: 15
d_gene: NA
j_gene: TRBJ2-1
CDR3nt: TGTGCCACCAGTGATGGGGGACAAGGCAGTGGTGAGCAGTTCTTC
CDR3aa: CATSDGGQGSGEQFF

abundance: few
v_gene: TRBV6-2/TRBV6-3
len: 16
d_gene: TRBD2
j_gene: TRBJ2-3
CDR3nt: TGTGCCAGCAGCGGGACTAGCGGGAGGACCCCCGATACGCAGTATTTT
CDR3aa: CASSGTSGRTPDTQYF

abundance: many
v_gene: TRBV27
len: 13
d_gene: NA
j_gene: TRBJ2-7
CDR3nt: TGTGCCAGCAGTTTATTCAGCTCCTACGAGCAGTACTTC
CDR3aa: CASSLFSSYEQYF

abundance: few
v_gene: TRBV10-1
len: 16
d_gene: NA
j_gene: TRBJ1-5
CDR3nt: TGCGCCAGCAAACACCCCCGGACAGAGGACAATCAGCCCCAGCATTTT
CDR3aa: CASKHPRTEDNQPQHF

abundance: many
v_gene: TRBV6-1
len: 15
d_gene: NA
j_gene: TRBJ1-2
CDR3nt: TGTGCCACCGCCGGGATGGGCCCCCAGGGCTATGGCTACACCTTC
CDR3aa: CATAGMGPQGYGYTF

abundance: many
v_gene: TRBV30
len: 15
d_gene: NA
j_gene: TRBJ1-1
CDR3nt: TGTGCCTGGAGTTTCCGGGGTTTAATGAACACTGAAGCTTTCTTT
CDR3aa: CAWSFRGLMNTEAFF

abundance: many
v_gene: TRBV12-5
len: 17
d_gene: TRBD2
j_gene: TRBJ2-2
CDR3nt: TGTGCTAGTGGTTTGGCCGGGACTAGCGGGGACACCGGGGAGCTGTTTTTT
CDR3aa: CASGLAGTSGDTGELFF

abundance: NA
v_gene: TRBV27
len: 15
d_gene: TRBD1
j_gene: TRBJ2-7
CDR3nt: TGTGCCAGCAGTTACTCAGGGGGCGCGGCCTACGAGCAGTACTTC
CDR3aa: CASSYSGGAAYEQYF

abundance: NA
v_gene: TRBV4-2
len: 13
d_gene: NA
j_gene: TRBJ1-4
CDR3nt: TGTGCCAGCAGCCAAGATCGAAGGGAAAAACTGTTTTTT
CDR3aa: CASSQDRREKLFF

abundance: many
v_gene: TRBV7-2
len: 16
d_gene: TRBD2
j_gene: TRBJ2-1
CDR3nt: TGTGCCAGCAGCCCCGGACTAGCTAGTTCCTACAATGAGCAGTTCTTC
CDR3aa: CASSPGLASSYNEQFF

abundance: NA
v_gene: TRBV19
len: 14
d_gene: NA
j_gene: TRBJ1-5
CDR3nt: TGTGCCAGTAGTATAGTAGATGGCAGTCAGCCCCAGCATTTT
CDR3aa: CASSIVDGSQPQHF

abundance: many
v_gene: TRBV30
len: 15
d_gene: TRBD2
j_gene: TRBJ2-1
CDR3nt: TGTGCCTGGAGTGCGGTGCTAGCGGGAGTAAGTGAGCAGTTCTTC
CDR3aa: CAWSAVLAGVSEQFF

abundance: NA
v_gene: TRBV30
len: 13
d_gene: TRBD2
j_gene: TRBJ2-1
CDR3nt: TGTGCCTGGAGTGCCCTGACTAGCGGTGAGCAGTTCTTC
CDR3aa: CAWSALTSGEQFF

abundance: many
v_gene: TRBV28
len: 14
d_gene: TRBD2
j_gene: TRBJ2-3
CDR3nt: TGTGCCAGCAGCCCTAGCGGGGTTCAAAATACGCAGTATTTT
CDR3aa: CASSPSGVQNTQYF

abundance: many
v_gene: TRBV3-1
len: 13
d_gene: NA
j_gene: TRBJ2-7
CDR3nt: TGTGCCAGCAGCCAAGATCGGGCGGCTAGGCTGTACTTC
CDR3aa: CASSQDRAARLYF

abundance: many
v_gene: TRBV28
len: 16
d_gene: NA
j_gene: TRBJ2-4
CDR3nt: TGTGCCAGCAGTTTACTCTCGCTGCTAGCCAAAAACATTCAGTGCTTC
CDR3aa: CASSLLSLLAKNIQCF

abundance: many
v_gene: TRBV28
len: 13
d_gene: NA
j_gene: TRBJ2-1
CDR3nt: TGTGCCAGCTGGGAGCGGACCTACAATGAGCAGTTCTTC
CDR3aa: CASWERTYNEQFF

abundance: few
v_gene: TRBV5-8
len: 14
d_gene: TRBD1
j_gene: TRBJ1-2
CDR3nt: TGTGCCAGCAGCTTGAACGGACAGGGCTATGGCTACACCTTC
CDR3aa: CASSLNGQGYGYTF

abundance: once
v_gene: TRBV20-1
len: 12
d_gene: NA
j_gene: TRBJ2-3
CDR3nt: TGCAGTGCTAGAGATGGAGGAGATACGCAGTATTTT
CDR3aa: CSARDGGDTQYF

abundance: NA
v_gene: TRBV3-1
len: 18
d_gene: NA
j_gene: TRBJ2-6
CDR3nt: TGTGCCAGCAGCCAAGAGGGCAGGGGTGGTGCGGGGGCCAACGTCCTGACTTTC
CDR3aa: CASSQEGRGGAGANVLTF

abundance: NA
v_gene: TRBV19
len: 12
d_gene: NA
j_gene: TRBJ1-6
CDR3nt: TGTGCCAGTAGTGTCGACAGTTCACCCCTCCACTTT
CDR3aa: CASSVDSSPLHF

abundance: few
v_gene: TRBV5-1
len: 13
d_gene: NA
j_gene: TRBJ2-6
CDR3nt: TGCGCCAGCAGCTTGGGGACTACCAACGTCCTGACTTTC
CDR3aa: CASSLGTTNVLTF

abundance: NA
v_gene: TRBV20-1
len: 12
d_gene: TRBD1
j_gene: TRBJ2-7
CDR3nt: TGCAGTTCCGGGACAGGGGGATACGAGCAGTACTTC
CDR3aa: CSSGTGGYEQYF

abundance: many
v_gene: TRBV7-3
len: 15
d_gene: TRBD2
j_gene: TRBJ2-1
CDR3nt: TGTGCCAGCAGCTATTTAGCGGGAGCGTACAATGAGCAGTTCTTC
CDR3aa: CASSYLAGAYNEQFF

abundance: many
v_gene: TRBV3-1
len: 16
d_gene: NA
j_gene: TRBJ2-7
CDR3nt: TGTGCCAGCAGCCAAGGTAGCGTGAACAGAGCCTACGAGCAGTACTTC
CDR3aa: CASSQGSVNRAYEQYF

abundance: NA
v_gene: TRBV7-9
len: 14
d_gene: TRBD1
j_gene: TRBJ2-1
CDR3nt: TGTGCCAGCAGCTTGGCAGGGGGCTCGAGTGAGCAGTTCTTC
CDR3aa: CASSLAGGSSEQFF

abundance: NA
v_gene: TRBV6-1
len: 13
d_gene: NA
j_gene: TRBJ2-1
CDR3nt: TGTGCCAGCAAGAGGGAATCGGTCCATGAGCAGTTCTTC
CDR3aa: CASKRESVHEQFF

abundance: many
v_gene: TRBV20-1
len: 12
d_gene: NA
j_gene: TRBJ2-7
CDR3nt: TGCAGTGCTAGTCCGGACAACTACGAGCAGTACTTC
CDR3aa: CSASPDNYEQYF

abundance: many
v_gene: TRBV12-3/TRBV12-4
len: 16
d_gene: NA
j_gene: TRBJ2-3
CDR3nt: TGTGCCAGCTTTTTCAGCATGGGGGGTGACACAGATACGCAGTATTTT
CDR3aa: CASFFSMGGDTDTQYF

abundance: many
v_gene: TRBV27
len: 14
d_gene: NA
j_gene: TRBJ2-2
CDR3nt: TGTGCCAGCAGTTTGGGCTCAGGGACCGGGGAGCTGTTTTTT
CDR3aa: CASSLGSGTGELFF

abundance: many
v_gene: TRBV2
len: 14
d_gene: TRBD1
j_gene: TRBJ1-4
CDR3nt: TGTGCCAGCTTAAAGGACAGGGGGAGCGAAAAACTGTTTTTT
CDR3aa: CASLKDRGSEKLFF

abundance: many
v_gene: TRBV18
len: 14
d_gene: NA
j_gene: TRBJ1-1
CDR3nt: TGTGCCAGCTCACCTGAGGACGGGAACACTGAAGCTTTCTTT
CDR3aa: CASSPEDGNTEAFF

abundance: many
v_gene: TRBV28
len: 16
d_gene: TRBD2
j_gene: TRBJ2-5
CDR3nt: TGTGCCAGCAGTTTATCCCTTAGCGGGAGGTTAGAGACCCAGTACTTC
CDR3aa: CASSLSLSGRLETQYF

abundance: many
v_gene: TRBV30
len: 14
d_gene: NA
j_gene: TRBJ1-5
CDR3nt: TGTGCCTGGAGTGGTACGGATAGCAATCAGCCCCAGCATTTT
CDR3aa: CAWSGTDSNQPQHF